The 16 T cell receptor beta chains presented below share a single source sample, sequenced in a study of technical replicates of blood from a few donors. The method was immunoSEQ multiplex PCR; TCRdb's version includes in-frame clones alone and lacks a portion of them. The top ten clones hold about 0.24% of a sample with some 96,000 clones, 90% to 96% of them seen once. The sequencing input was T cells isolated from PBMCs. Source of these receptors: a human donor in good health.

The rearrangement uses TRBV6-5 and TRBJ2-3, with 7 positions matching TRBD2. CDR1 and CDR2 from the germline V gene are MNHEY and SVGAGI. This CDR3 has 13 amino acids. V shed 3 bases, J shed 5 bases, and the junction held 2 bases outside the gene matches. The DNA of the CDR3 is TGTGCCAGCAGTTATCGGACTAGAGATACGCAGTATTTT. As protein: CASSYRTRDTQYF.

The chain has TRBV7-9 and TRBJ2-1; 14 bases are shared with TRBD2. CDR3 length equals 19 residues. CDR1 and CDR2 (germline): SEHNR, FQNEAQ (reference sequence). Germline trimming cut 2 bases from V and 5 bases from J; bases unmatched to any gene: 11. CDR3 DNA: TGTGCCAGCAGCTTAAACCGTGGACTAGCGGGGGGAGTAAACAATGAGCAGTTCTTC. Translating it yields CASSLNRGLAGGVNNEQFF.

CDR3 region: CASSLAPSGEAFF. The CDR3 DNA follows: TGCGCCAGCAGCTTGGCCCCGTCAGGTGAAGCTTTCTTT. V usage is TRBV5-1 and J usage is TRBJ1-1; no firm D call. This CDR3 is built from 13 residues. Looked up from germline, CDR1 is SGHRS and CDR2 is YFSETQ. With 0 bases removed from V and 7 bases from J, the gap between germline ends came to 10 bases.

This chain joins TRBV9 and TRBJ2-3, with 13 bases identical to TRBD2. The CDR3 contains 16 residues. CDR1 and CDR2 (germline): SGDLS, YYNGEE. V lost 3 bases to trimming and J lost 5 bases; unmatched junction nucleotides: 6. CDR3 bases: TGTGCCAGCAGCGGGCGGACTAGCGGGAGAGTAGATACGCAGTATTTT. It codes for CASSGRTSGRVDTQYF.

The CDR3 DNA sequence: TGTGCTAGTGGAAGTGGGACTGATCAAGGAACCCAGTACTTC. Its translation: CASGSGTDQGTQYF. V and J are TRBV12-5 and TRBJ2-5; a possible D gene is TRBD2 (6 bases). With 6 bases removed from V and 8 bases from J, the gap between germline ends came to 19 bases. The CDR3 is made up of 14 amino acids. Looked up from germline, CDR1 is LGHNT and CDR2 is FRNRAP.

V usage is TRBV19 and J usage is TRBJ2-5; tentative D call: TRBD2 (6 bases). V was cut by 5 bases and J by 2 bases, with 15 bases left in between. Per the germline V gene, CDR1 is LNHDA and CDR2 is SQIVND (reference sequence). The length of the CDR3 is 15 residues. CDR3 amino acids: CASSLPGELQETQYF. The CDR3 nucleotides read TGTGCCAGTAGTCTCCCGGGGGAGTTACAAGAGACCCAGTACTTC.

This chain uses TRBV5-4 with TRBJ2-3; 8 bases fit TRBD1. There are 15 residues in the CDR3. Trimming took 4 bases from V and 2 from J; bases not matched to a gene: 6. Germline CDR1 is SGHNT and CDR2 is YYREEE (reference sequence). CDR3 sequence reads: CASSKQGGFTDTQYF. CDR3 DNA sequence: TGTGCCAGCAGCAAACAGGGGGGATTCACAGATACGCAGTATTTT.

This clone was seen only once. The CDR3 DNA follows: TGCGCCAGCAGCTCATACCGGGACAGGGGGCCGAATGAGCAGTTCTTC. It codes for CASSSYRDRGPNEQFF. The chain uses TRBV5-1 and TRBJ2-1, with 12 bases fitting TRBD1. Germline V gene data show CDR1 as SGHRS and CDR2 as YFSETQ. Losses at the gene ends were 3 bases for V and 7 bases for J; bases not matched to a gene: 8. The CDR3 has 16 residues.

The V gene is TRBV2, the J gene TRBJ1-2; 7 bases are shared with TRBD1. Germline-derived CDR1 and CDR2 are SNHLY and FYNNEI. The CDR3 loop spans 14 amino acids. Germline trimming cut 5 bases from V and 3 bases from J; bases unmatched to any gene: 6. CDR3 sequence reads: CASSPGGADYGYTF. CDR3 DNA: TGTGCCAGCAGTCCAGGGGGTGCCGACTATGGCTACACCTTC.

The chain joins TRBV18 to TRBJ1-2; D is unclear. CDR3 size: 15 residues. Germline CDR1 and CDR2: KGHSH and LQKENI. Trimming cost V 2 bases and J 0 bases, with 10 bases left between them. The CDR3 loop reads CASSPDTEANYGYTF. The CDR3 region has the DNA TGTGCCAGCTCACCAGATACAGAAGCTAACTATGGCTACACCTTC.

The chain uses TRBV19 and TRBJ2-7; D unclear. The CDR3 contains 13 residues. V was trimmed by 6 bases and J by 6 bases, leaving 15 bases between them. Germline loops: CDR1 LNHDA, CDR2 SQIVND (reference sequence). The CDR3 spells CASSTYPTVEQYF. As DNA, the CDR3 is TGTGCCAGTAGCACCTACCCGACTGTCGAGCAGTACTTC. Full variable domain (remainder filled in from reference TRBV19 and TRBJ2-7): DGGITQSPKYLFRKEGQNVTLSCEQNLNHDAMYWYRQDPGQGLRLIYYSQIVNDFQKGDIAEGYSVSREKKESFPLTVTSAQKNPTAFYLCASSTYPTVEQYFGPGTRLTVT.

The genes are TRBV18 and TRBJ1-2; TRBD1 matches 8 bases. After removal of 3 bases from V and 4 bases from J, the junction contained 13 bases not matched to a gene. This CDR3 contains 17 residues. Germline V lookup: CDR1 KGHSH, CDR2 LQKENI. The CDR3 sequence is CASSPGRSGQVIYGYTF. The CDR3 DNA reads TGTGCCAGCTCACCGGGAAGATCGGGACAGGTGATCTATGGCTACACCTTC.

The chain employs TRBV19 and TRBJ2-7; possible D gene TRBD1, 6 bases. CDR1 LNHDA and CDR2 SQIVND come from the germline V gene (reference sequence). The V gene lost 2 bases and the J gene lost 3 bases, with 11 bases spanning the gap. The CDR3 length is 14 residues. The CDR3 loop is CASSILGGDYEQYF. In nucleotides, the CDR3 is TGTGCCAGTAGTATATTAGGGGGTGACTACGAGCAGTACTTC.

The chain joins TRBV2 to TRBJ1-5; D is undetermined. Germline CDR1 reads SNHLY; CDR2 reads FYNNEI. The CDR3 loop spans 14 amino acids. Deletions cut 3 bases from V and 5 bases from J, with 11 bases between. The CDR3 spells CASSDRQVYQPQHF. The CDR3, as DNA: TGTGCCAGCAGTGACAGGCAGGTGTATCAGCCCCAGCATTTT.

This rearrangement joins TRBV6-5 to TRBJ1-2; D gene uncertain. This CDR3 is built from 14 residues. V was shortened by 7 bases and J by 8 bases, with 20 bases between the two germline ends. The germline V gene encodes CDR1 MNHEY and CDR2 SVGAGI. This CDR3 is CASTPQGDFAGYTF. CDR3 nucleotides: TGTGCCAGCACTCCCCAAGGAGATTTTGCGGGCTACACCTTC.

The chain is built from TRBV5-1 and TRBJ2-1; TRBD1 matches at 7 bases. Trimming took 3 bases from V and 1 from J; bases not matched to a gene: 7. The CDR3 spans 16 residues. Germline CDR1 reads SGHRS; CDR2 reads YFSETQ. CDR3: CASSSRQGSSYNEQFF. The CDR3 region has the DNA TGCGCCAGCAGCTCCCGACAGGGTTCGTCCTACAATGAGCAGTTCTTC.